One and the same sample provided the 20 T cell receptor beta chains below, sequenced in a study of vaccination effects on CD4 cells after COVID-19. Sequencing followed a ViraFEST assay step that expanded antigen-specific CD4+ T cells with viral peptide pools. Culture lasted around eleven days before CD4+ T cell isolation. Infection dated between March and December 2020, before the Alpha, Beta and Delta variants reached the United States. Sequenced by immunoSEQ multiplex PCR; TCRdb stores in-frame clones only, minus some. In the table there are about 45,000 clones, roughly four fifths of which are singletons. Their antigens are not known. Source: CD4+ T cells from PBMCs cultured with a peptide pool, taken before COVID-19 vaccination. These receptors originate from a human donor who had a prior SARS-CoV-2 infection.

This clone was detected only a few times. This sequence joins TRBV7-9 and TRBJ1-2, with D possibly TRBD1 on 5 matching bases. The CDR3 has 15 residues. Trimming removed 8 bases from V and 2 bases from J, with 18 bases in between. The germline V gene has CDR1 SEHNR and CDR2 FQNEAQ (reference sequence). The chain's CDR3 is CASGLGDRTNYGYTF. The CDR3 DNA follows: TGTGCCAGCGGCCTGGGAGACAGAACAAACTATGGCTACACCTTC.

The chain recombines TRBV5-6 with TRBJ2-7; 7 nucleotides match TRBD1. The CDR3 length is 14 residues. V gave up 4 bases and J gave up 0 bases; unmatched junction bases: 4. The germline V gene has CDR1 SGHDT and CDR2 YYEEEE. CDR3: CASSQQGSSYEQYF. In DNA form, the CDR3 reads TGTGCCAGCAGCCAACAGGGGAGCTCCTACGAGCAGTACTTC.

This clone occurred many times. The rearrangement links TRBV10-3 to TRBJ1-2, with D tentatively TRBD1 (6 bases). The ends were cut back, 2 bases at V and 6 bases at J, with 13 bases in the middle. The germline gives CDR1 ENHRY, CDR2 SYGVKD. The CDR3 is made up of 14 amino acids. The CDR3 sequence is CAISEGRGRDGYTF. For the CDR3, the DNA is TGTGCCATCAGTGAGGGCAGGGGAAGGGATGGCTACACCTTC.

The sample holds a few counts of this clone. The gene calls are TRBV14 and TRBJ2-3; the match to TRBD2 covers 7 bases. V trimming: 4 bases; J trimming: 1 base; junction bases outside the gene matches: 8. The germline CDR1 and CDR2 sequences are SGHDN and FVKESK. The CDR3 runs 16 residues. The CDR3 is CASSPFSSGRTDTQYF. The CDR3 nucleotides are TGTGCCAGCAGCCCCTTTTCTAGCGGTCGCACAGATACGCAGTATTTT.

The genes are TRBV19 and TRBJ1-2; no firm D call. This CDR3 is built from 13 residues. Germline CDR1 and CDR2: LNHDA and SQIVND (reference sequence). With 4 bases removed from V and 10 bases from J, the gap between germline ends came to 16 bases. The CDR3 loop is CASSTRGGRDYTF. The CDR3 bases are TGTGCCAGTAGTACCCGAGGAGGGAGGGACTACACCTTC.

The sample holds a few counts of this clone. The genes are TRBV30 and TRBJ2-5; D uncertain. Germline-derived CDR1 and CDR2 are GTSNPN and SVGIG (reference sequence). V lost 1 base and J lost 2, with 8 bases in between. There are 13 residues in the CDR3. The CDR3 loop reads CAWSGGLQETQYF. The CDR3 nucleotides read TGTGCCTGGAGTGGTGGGCTGCAAGAGACCCAGTACTTC. Filled out from reference TRBV30 and TRBJ2-5, the complete variable domain reads SQTIHQWPATLVQPVGSPLSLECTVEGTSNPNLYWYRQAAGRGLQLLFYSVGIGQISSEVPQNLSASRPQDRQFILSSKKLLLSDSGFYLCAWSGGLQETQYFGPGTRLLVL.

The chain links TRBV2 to TRBJ2-1; possibly TRBD1 or TRBD2 for D (5 bases each). CDR3 length: 11 residues. The V gene lost 8 bases and the J gene lost 3 bases, with 5 bases spanning the gap. The germline V gene encodes CDR1 SNHLY and CDR2 FYNNEI. Here the CDR3 reads CASGGYNEQFF. Here the CDR3 DNA reads TGTGCCAGCGGGGGCTACAATGAGCAGTTCTTC.

The chain recombines TRBV18 with TRBJ1-3; no definite D call. Germline-derived CDR1 and CDR2 are KGHSH and LQKENI. The CDR3 sequence is 15 residues long. Trimming removed 3 bases at V and 0 bases at J, with 9 bases between. The CDR3 is CASSPASGSGNTIYF. The CDR3 DNA sequence: TGTGCCAGCTCACCCGCCTCGGGCTCTGGAAACACCATATATTTT.

V is TRBV9 and J is TRBJ2-3, with D perhaps being TRBD1 or TRBD2 (5 bases each). V was shortened by 3 bases and J by 0 bases, with 20 bases between the two germline ends. Germline CDR1 is SGDLS and CDR2 is YYNGEE. The CDR3 length is 18 residues. The CDR3 nucleotides are TGTGCCAGCAGCGCCCGAGGCCTGTTGGGACCTAGCACAGATACGCAGTATTTT. Its protein is CASSARGLLGPSTDTQYF.

This clone has more than one count but fewer than ten. Additional DNA sequences in this sample encode the identical CDR3. The rearrangement joins TRBV7-9 to TRBJ2-1, with D maybe TRBD2 (6 bases). This CDR3 has 16 residues. Germline values: CDR1 SEHNR, CDR2 FQNEAQ (reference sequence). Trimming removed 2 bases from V and 1 base from J, with 12 bases in between. The CDR3 region is CASSLSLAGSYNEQFF. The CDR3 DNA follows: TGTGCCAGCAGCTTATCCCTCGCGGGGTCCTACAATGAGCAGTTCTTC. The full variable domain, its missing parts supplied by reference TRBV7-9 and TRBJ2-1, is DTGVSQNPRHKITKRGQNVTFRCDPISEHNRLYWYRQTLGQGPEFLTYFQNEAQLEKSRLLSDRFSAERPKGSFSTLEIQRTEQGDSAMYLCASSLSLAGSYNEQFFGPGTRLTVL.

The rearrangement joins TRBV6-5 to TRBJ2-3; D unclear. This CDR3 comprises 13 residues. Trimming left V 0 bases short and J 6 bases short, with 7 bases between. The germline CDR1 and CDR2 sequences are MNHEY and SVGAGI. The CDR3 DNA reads TGTGCCAGCAGTTACTCGAGCATTGATACGCAGTATTTT. Amino acid sequence: CASSYSSIDTQYF.

This rearrangement joins TRBV21-1 to TRBJ2-7; the D segment call TRBD2 is taken from the table without a DNA check. TRBV21-1 is shown as a pseudogene. CDR3 size: 16 residues. Here the CDR3 reads CASSKVWPSGSGEQYF. The CDR3 bases are TGTGCCAGCAGCAAAGTCTGGCCTAGCGGGAGCGGTGAGCAGTACTTC.

The chain links TRBV24-1 to TRBJ2-2; 7 bases map to TRBD1. The germline V gene encodes CDR1 KGHDR and CDR2 SFDVKD. This CDR3 comprises 15 residues. Trimming removed 3 bases from V and 4 bases from J; junction bases left unmatched: 4. CDR3 sequence: CATSDSTGVTGELFF. CDR3 sequence (DNA): TGTGCCACCAGTGATAGTACAGGGGTCACCGGGGAGCTGTTTTTT.

This clone was recorded only once. The V gene is TRBV30, the J gene TRBJ1-3, with TRBD1 matching 8 bases. Trimming at V came to 5 bases and at J to 4 bases, leaving 7 bases not matched to a gene. The CDR3 covers 14 residues. The germline V gene encodes CDR1 GTSNPN and CDR2 SVGIG (reference sequence). CDR3 region: CAWGRTGRGNTIYF. The CDR3 DNA sequence: TGTGCCTGGGGGCGGACAGGGAGAGGAAACACCATATATTTT. Variable domain in full (rest from reference TRBV30 and TRBJ1-3): SQTIHQWPATLVQPVGSPLSLECTVEGTSNPNLYWYRQAAGRGLQLLFYSVGIGQISSEVPQNLSASRPQDRQFILSSKKLLLSDSGFYLCAWGRTGRGNTIYFGEGSWLTVV.

The chain combines TRBV19 with TRBJ1-4; 7 nucleotides align to TRBD1. This CDR3 is 17 amino acids long. In germline, CDR1 is LNHDA, CDR2 SQIVND (reference sequence). The ends lost 4 bases at V and 1 base at J; junction bases unmatched: 9. CDR3 protein: CASSNPRDRKTNEKLFF. In nucleotides, the CDR3 is TGTGCCAGTAGTAACCCCCGGGACAGAAAAACTAATGAAAAACTGTTTTTT.

The chain uses TRBV18 and TRBJ1-1; a possible D gene is TRBD1 (5 bases). The V gene lost 1 base and the J gene lost 3 bases, with 12 bases spanning the gap. Germline V CDR1 and CDR2: KGHSH, LQKENI. CDR3 size: 15 residues. The CDR3 sequence: CASSPRGGGDTEAFF. CDR3 in DNA: TGTGCCAGCTCACCACGCGGGGGTGGCGACACTGAAGCTTTCTTT.

The chain joins TRBV19 to TRBJ2-7, with D unresolved. Germline CDR1 LNHDA, CDR2 SQIVND (reference sequence). Trimming took off 4 bases at V and 7 bases at J, with 14 bases between the two ends. The CDR3 extends over 13 amino acids. In nucleotides, the CDR3 is TGTGCCAGTAGTACCCGATTGGACCGGGAGCAGTACTTC. Protein: CASSTRLDREQYF.

As to this clone: At one of its ends the junction is not consistent with the germline gene, which may arise from a read error. The chain joins TRBV9 to TRBJ2-3, with D perhaps matching TRBD1 (5 bases). The CDR3 spans 13 residues. Germline lookup yields CDR1 SGDLS and CDR2 YYNGEE. CDR3 coding DNA: TGTGCCAGCAGCGTAGAATCCACAGGTACGCAGTATTTT. Translation: CASSVESTGTQYF.

The J gene is TRBJ2-7, the V gene TRBV2; 9 bases fit TRBD2. The CDR3 has 16 residues. The germline V gene has CDR1 SNHLY and CDR2 FYNNEI. V lost 2 bases, J lost 9 bases, and 14 bases stayed unmatched. CDR3 DNA: TGTGCCAGCAGTGAATCGCGGGGGGGCCTTTTTGGATGGCAGTACTTC. It codes for CASSESRGGLFGWQYF.

Here the CDR3 DNA reads TGTGCCAGCAGCGCGCTGGGAGGAGGTTATAATTCACCCCTCCACTTT. This encodes CASSALGGGYNSPLHF. The chain combines TRBV6-6 with TRBJ1-6; no firm D call. Trimming left V 6 bases short and J 4 bases short, with 16 bases between. Germline V gene sequence: CDR1 MNHNY, CDR2 SVGAGI (reference sequence). This CDR3 region has 16 residues.